These 5 T cell receptor beta chains share one sample of origin, sequenced in a study of cytomegalovirus exposure and HLA in healthy donors. The primer mix had 60 Vbeta and 13 Jbeta primers. The data were produced by immunoSEQ multiplex PCR, yet TCRdb's version contains in-frame clones alone and is incomplete. The repertoire holds 150,000 to 200,000 clones, with 80% as singletons. Sequenced input: PBMCs. Source of these receptors: a woman in her 30s in good health and CMV-seronegative.

The J gene is TRBJ1-1, the V gene TRBV27, with D maybe TRBD1 (6 bases). Germline V gives CDR1 MNHEY, CDR2 SMNVEV (reference sequence). The CDR3 contains 14 residues. V shed 7 bases and J shed 4 bases, with 16 bases lying between them. The CDR3 here is CASTPHRDSTEAFF. In DNA form, the CDR3 reads TGTGCCAGCACTCCACACAGGGATAGCACTGAAGCTTTCTTT.

The chain couples TRBV9 to TRBJ2-5, with D tentatively TRBD1 (6 bases). This CDR3 spans 14 amino acids. The V gene lost 0 bases and the J gene lost 3 bases, with 9 bases spanning the gap. Germline V lookup: CDR1 SGDLS, CDR2 YYNGEE. The CDR3 DNA follows: TGTGCCAGCAGCGTAGGACCAGGGGAAGAGACCCAGTACTTC. The encoded protein is CASSVGPGEETQYF.

This chain links TRBV9 with TRBJ2-3; unclear D gene. The germline V gene has CDR1 SGDLS and CDR2 YYNGEE. The CDR3 sequence is 15 residues long. V was pared by 4 bases and J by 1 base, with 13 bases between. CDR3 nucleotides: TGTGCCAGCAGCCCCTCCCCCCGGGGCACAGATACGCAGTATTTT. Translation gives CASSPSPRGTDTQYF.

The rearrangement joins TRBV7-3 to TRBJ2-5; 9 nucleotides align to TRBD2. Trimming removed 5 bases from V and 5 bases from J; junction bases left unmatched: 3. The CDR3 has 13 amino acids. The germline V gene encodes CDR1 SGHTA and CDR2 FQGTGA. CDR3 residues: CASSPGLAETQYF. As DNA, the CDR3 is TGTGCCAGCAGCCCTGGACTAGCGGAGACCCAGTACTTC.

This chain uses TRBV19 with TRBJ1-2, with D unclear. Germline V CDR1 and CDR2: LNHDA, SQIVND (reference sequence). The V end was cut by 9 bases, the J end by 0 bases, with 26 bases between. The CDR3 is 18 residues long. The CDR3 bases are TGTGCCAGCAACCCTTGGGCTTGGTTCACACGGTCTAACTATGGCTACACCTTC. Its translation is CASNPWAWFTRSNYGYTF.